These 32 T cell receptor beta chains originate from one sample sequenced in a study of T cell responses to AZD1222 COVID-19 vaccine. Sequencing used immunoSEQ multiplex PCR; TCRdb keeps in-frame clones, though not all of them. This table has about 180,000 clones, just over 85% appearing once. The sample here was peripheral blood, taken on day 0 of AZD1222 vaccination. The origin of the receptors is an adult in good health.

This chain connects TRBV28 to TRBJ2-1; D is ambiguous. The V gene's germline CDR1 is MDHEN and CDR2 SYDVKM. V was clipped by 6 bases and J by 7 bases, with 25 bases between them. The CDR3 consists of 17 residues. The CDR3, as DNA: TGTGCCAGCAGCCCAACCCAAACTATCCTCTTTACAAATGAGCAGTTCTTC. It encodes CASSPTQTILFTNEQFF.

The rearrangement joins TRBV12-3 or TRBV12-4 to TRBJ2-1; D is ambiguous. CDR3 length: 12 residues. The V end lost 6 bases, the J end lost 9 bases, and 12 bases lay between the germline ends. CDR3 region: CASRTDVTEQFF. CDR3 sequence (DNA): TGTGCCAGCAGGACCGACGTCACTGAGCAGTTCTTC.

The rearrangement joins TRBV19 to TRBJ1-5, with D uncertain. The CDR3 sequence is 14 residues long. Germline V lookup: CDR1 LNHDA, CDR2 SQIVND (reference sequence). The V gene lost 7 bases and the J gene lost 5 bases, with 15 bases spanning the gap. For the CDR3, the DNA is TGTGCCAGTACCCTACGGGAGGATCATCAGCCCCAGCATTTT. It codes for CASTLREDHQPQHF. The full variable domain, completed using reference TRBV19 and TRBJ1-5, is DGGITQSPKYLFRKEGQNVTLSCEQNLNHDAMYWYRQDPGQGLRLIYYSQIVNDFQKGDIAEGYSVSREKKESFPLTVTSAQKNPTAFYLCASTLREDHQPQHFGDGTRLSIL.

The chain couples TRBV5-1 to TRBJ2-3; D remains unclear. Germline CDR1 is SGHRS and CDR2 is YFSETQ. Trimming cost V 0 bases and J 0 bases, with 5 bases left between them. The CDR3 loop spans 14 amino acids. The CDR3 DNA is TGCGCCAGCAGCTTGGTTGGCAGCACAGATACGCAGTATTTT. This codes for CASSLVGSTDTQYF.

The chain couples TRBV6-6 to TRBJ1-4; maybe TRBD1 (6 bases). Looked up from germline, CDR1 is MNHNY and CDR2 is SVGAGI (reference sequence). The CDR3 runs 15 residues. V lost 5 bases, J lost 0 bases, and 10 bases lay in between. The CDR3 DNA is TGTGCCAGCAGTCCTGGACAGTCAACTAATGAAAAACTGTTTTTT. Its translation: CASSPGQSTNEKLFF.

The rearrangement uses TRBV19 and TRBJ1-1; tentatively, D is TRBD1 (6 bases). CDR1 LNHDA and CDR2 SQIVND come from the germline V gene (reference sequence). This CDR3 region has 15 residues. The V and J ends lost 7 bases and 1 base respectively, with 16 bases between them. The CDR3 DNA reads TGTGCCAGTATCCCCTCCTGGGGGCAGAACACTGAAGCTTTCTTT. Its protein product is CASIPSWGQNTEAFF.

The chain recombines TRBV10-3 with TRBJ1-2; D gene unclear. With 3 bases removed from V and 0 bases from J, the gap between germline ends came to 5 bases. Germline lookup yields CDR1 ENHRY and CDR2 SYGVKD. The CDR3 length is 13 residues. In DNA form, the CDR3 reads TGTGCCATCAGTGAAGGCGCTAACTATGGCTACACCTTC. Its translation: CAISEGANYGYTF.

The V call is TRBV12-3 or TRBV12-4, the J call TRBJ2-1; D is ambiguous. The CDR3 has 12 amino acids. V lost 5 bases and J 7 bases, leaving 9 bases between the germline ends. CDR3 sequence reads: CASSKRDNEQFF. The CDR3 coding sequence is TGTGCCAGCAGTAAAAGAGATAATGAGCAGTTCTTC.

J is TRBJ2-7 and V is TRBV24-1; unclear D gene. This CDR3 spans 14 amino acids. V lost 4 bases and J 5 bases, leaving 14 bases between the germline ends. The V gene's germline CDR1 is KGHDR and CDR2 SFDVKD. The CDR3 DNA sequence: TGTGCCACCAGTGAATTTGGCAGGACCGACGAGCAGTACTTC. Protein: CATSEFGRTDEQYF.

The V and J genes are TRBV7-9 and TRBJ2-3; D not certain. Trimming took 5 bases from V and 0 from J, leaving 9 bases between them. Germline CDR1 SEHNR, CDR2 FQNEAQ (reference sequence). The CDR3 is made up of 14 amino acids. The CDR3 DNA sequence: TGTGCCAGCAGCCCCACGGCTAGCACAGATACGCAGTATTTT. Its translation is CASSPTASTDTQYF. Drawing the rest from reference TRBV7-9 and TRBJ2-3, the complete variable domain is DTGVSQNPRHKITKRGQNVTFRCDPISEHNRLYWYRQTLGQGPEFLTYFQNEAQLEKSRLLSDRFSAERPKGSFSTLEIQRTEQGDSAMYLCASSPTASTDTQYFGPGTRLTVL.

V and J are TRBV28 and TRBJ2-7, with unresolved D. This CDR3 has 12 residues. Germline V gives CDR1 MDHEN, CDR2 SYDVKM. V was trimmed by 5 bases and J by 7 bases, leaving 12 bases between them. DNA for the CDR3: TGTGCCAGCAGTCTCAGAGTGCGGGAGCAGTACTTC. Its protein is CASSLRVREQYF.

This clone was seen just once. The chain couples TRBV7-8 to TRBJ1-2; D is possibly TRBD1 (5 bases). The CDR3 has 14 residues. V was pared by 4 bases and J by 2 bases, with 11 bases between. The germline gives CDR1 SGHVS, CDR2 FQNEAQ. CDR3 region: CASSYDGANYGYTF. Written as DNA, the CDR3 is TGTGCCAGCAGCTACGATGGGGCAAACTATGGCTACACCTTC.

The chain recombines TRBV4-1 with TRBJ2-1, with a possible D match to TRBD2 (6 bases). The CDR3 consists of 16 residues. Germline CDR1 and CDR2: MGHRA and YSYEKL. V was cut by 1 base and J by 2 bases, with 12 bases left in between. The CDR3 nucleotides read TGCGCCAGCAGCCAAGTTCTGGCTAGCGCCTACAATGAGCAGTTCTTC. Encoded protein: CASSQVLASAYNEQFF.

The chain is built from TRBV7-2 and TRBJ1-2; 9 bases map to TRBD1. The V and J ends lost 3 bases and 6 bases, in that order; junction bases with no gene match: 11. The CDR3 runs to 16 residues. CDR1 SGHTA and CDR2 FQGNSA come from the germline V gene. The CDR3 region has the DNA TGTGCCAGCAGCTTGATGAACAGGGGGCTTACTAATGGCTACACCTTC. Translating gives CASSLMNRGLTNGYTF.

The genes are TRBV9 and TRBJ2-1; 10 bases align to TRBD2. This CDR3 spans 15 amino acids. Looked up from germline, CDR1 is SGDLS and CDR2 is YYNGEE. V gave up 0 bases and J gave up 7 bases; unmatched junction bases: 4. The CDR3: CASSVAGTSENEQFF. The CDR3 nucleotides read TGTGCCAGCAGCGTAGCCGGGACTAGCGAAAATGAGCAGTTCTTC.

The chain links TRBV28 to TRBJ1-1; no definite D call. The V gene lost 2 bases and the J gene lost 6 bases, with 13 bases spanning the gap. CDR1 is MDHEN, CDR2 SYDVKM, per germline. The CDR3 contains 14 residues. The CDR3 DNA sequence: TGTGCCAGCAGTTTACGGAGGAGTCCTTCTGAAGCTTTCTTT. This codes for CASSLRRSPSEAFF.

J is TRBJ2-1 and V is TRBV19; D call uncertain. CDR1 and CDR2 from the germline V gene are LNHDA and SQIVND (reference sequence). Trimming shortened V by 6 bases and J by 5 bases, and 5 bases separated the two germline ends. The CDR3 length is 11 residues. The CDR3 DNA reads TGTGCCAGTAGGCTTGACAATGAGCAGTTCTTC. Protein sequence: CASRLDNEQFF.

The V gene is TRBV10-3, the J gene TRBJ1-2; a weak D match, TRBD1 (6 bases). The CDR3 covers 14 residues. V lost 7 bases and J 4 bases, leaving 16 bases between the germline ends. Germline-derived CDR1 and CDR2 are ENHRY and SYGVKD. CDR3 nucleotides: TGTGCCATCACTACCAATACAGGGTCCTATGGCTACACCTTC. This sequence encodes CAITTNTGSYGYTF.

The rearrangement links TRBV19 to TRBJ1-4, with TRBD1 matching over 9 bases. The ends lost 3 bases at V and 5 bases at J; junction bases unmatched: 1. This CDR3 is 14 amino acids long. Germline-derived CDR1 and CDR2 are LNHDA and SQIVND (reference sequence). CDR3 DNA: TGTGCCAGTAGTATCGACAGGGGGAATGAAAAACTGTTTTTT. It yields the protein CASSIDRGNEKLFF.

This chain connects TRBV6-2 or TRBV6-3 to TRBJ1-2, with D unclear. V was cut by 2 bases and J by 4 bases, with 2 bases left in between. Per the germline V gene, CDR1 is MNHEY and CDR2 is SVGEGT. This CDR3 is built from 11 residues. The CDR3 here is CASSYLYGYTF. CDR3 bases: TGTGCCAGCAGTTACCTCTATGGCTACACCTTC.

The chain combines TRBV7-6 with TRBJ1-1; 9 nucleotides match TRBD1. There are 16 residues in the CDR3. The junction had 9 bases not matched to a gene; V was cut back by 3 bases and J by 4 bases. Germline-derived CDR1 and CDR2 are SGHVS and FNYEAQ. The CDR3 coding sequence is TGTGCCAGCAGCTTGGCGCGACAGGGGGTTAGCACTGAAGCTTTCTTT. Protein: CASSLARQGVSTEAFF.

This rearrangement joins TRBV18 to TRBJ1-2; D is perhaps TRBD1 (5 bases). Trimming shortened V by 3 bases and J by 0 bases, and 11 bases separated the two germline ends. Germline CDR1 KGHSH, CDR2 LQKENI. The CDR3 is made up of 15 amino acids. CDR3 DNA: TGTGCCAGCTCACCCGGGACGGACCCTAACTATGGCTACACCTTC. Amino acids: CASSPGTDPNYGYTF.

This chain uses TRBV28 with TRBJ1-2; D perhaps matches TRBD1 (5 bases). The V gene lost 4 bases and the J gene lost 4 bases, with 22 bases spanning the gap. The CDR3 spans 17 residues. CDR1 and CDR2 from the germline V gene are MDHEN and SYDVKM. CDR3 sequence: CASSSSSTGSGVYGYTF. CDR3 coding DNA: TGTGCCAGCAGTTCCTCTTCAACCGGGTCGGGGGTCTATGGCTACACCTTC.

The rearrangement uses TRBV6-5 and TRBJ2-3; D possibly corresponds to TRBD2 (7 bases). In germline, CDR1 is MNHEY, CDR2 SVGAGI. The CDR3 has 16 residues. V lost 2 bases, J lost 6 bases, and 18 bases lay in between. The CDR3 sequence is CASSYHPGGGDDTQYF. The CDR3 DNA follows: TGTGCCAGCAGTTACCATCCTGGGGGGGGCGATGATACGCAGTATTTT.

This clone came up a few times. The chain uses TRBV6-1 and TRBJ1-5; D remains ambiguous. The germline gives CDR1 MNHNS, CDR2 SASEGT. The CDR3 extends over 14 amino acids. V gave up 3 bases and J gave up 0 bases, with 6 bases separating them. The CDR3, as DNA: TGTGCCAGCAGTGAGGAGTATAGCAATCAGCCCCAGCATTTT. Amino acids: CASSEEYSNQPQHF.

The chain couples TRBV28 to TRBJ2-7; TRBD1 agrees at 12 bases. The germline CDR1 and CDR2 sequences are MDHEN and SYDVKM. V lost 5 bases to trimming and J lost 4 bases; unmatched junction nucleotides: 6. This CDR3 region has 15 residues. CDR3 nucleotide sequence: TGTGCCAGCAGTGAGGGACAGGGGGCAGGGTACGAGCAGTACTTC. It encodes CASSEGQGAGYEQYF. The variable domain in full, completed from reference TRBV28 and TRBJ2-7, reads DVKVTQSSRYLVKRTGEKVFLECVQDMDHENMFWYRQDPGLGLRLIYFSYDVKMKEKGDIPEGYSVSREKKERFSLILESASTNQTSMYLCASSEGQGAGYEQYFGPGTRLTVT.

This clone was observed a few times. The rearrangement joins TRBV11-2 to TRBJ2-1, with a possible D match to TRBD2 (6 bases). This CDR3 comprises 13 residues. V lost 4 bases to trimming and J lost 7 bases, with 11 bases between them. The germline CDR1 and CDR2 sequences are SGHAT and FQNNGV. CDR3 coding DNA: TGTGCCAGCAGCTCCGGACTAAGGAATGAGCAGTTCTTC. As protein: CASSSGLRNEQFF. Filled out from reference TRBV11-2 and TRBJ2-1, the complete variable domain reads EAGVAQSPRYKIIEKRQSVAFWCNPISGHATLYWYQQILGQGPKLLIQFQNNGVVDDSQLPKDRFSAERLKGVDSTLKIQPAKLEDSAVYLCASSSGLRNEQFFGPGTRLTVL.

V usage is TRBV10-1 and J usage is TRBJ2-7; perhaps TRBD2 as D (5 bases). Trimming took 3 bases from V and 0 from J, leaving 6 bases between them. This CDR3 contains 13 residues. CDR1 WNHNN and CDR2 SYGVQD come from the germline V gene (reference sequence). DNA of the CDR3: TGCGCCAGCAGTGAAGGGAGCTCCTACGAGCAGTACTTC. It encodes CASSEGSSYEQYF.

This chain uses TRBV5-6 with TRBJ2-7; D is possibly TRBD1 (6 bases). Germline V gene sequence: CDR1 SGHDT, CDR2 YYEEEE. The CDR3 is made up of 16 amino acids. Trimming removed 4 bases at V and 0 bases at J, with 17 bases between. CDR3 DNA sequence: TGTGCCAGCAGCCATCTCCCGGGACAAGCCTCCTACGAGCAGTACTTC. Its protein is CASSHLPGQASYEQYF. Together with reference TRBV5-6 and TRBJ2-7, the CDR3 gives the full variable domain: DAGVTQSPTHLIKTRGQQVTLRCSPKSGHDTVSWYQQALGQGPQFIFQYYEEEERQRGNFPDRFSGHQFPNYSSELNVNALLLGDSALYLCASSHLPGQASYEQYFGPGTRLTVT.

The chain is built from TRBV19 and TRBJ1-2; 11 bases agree with TRBD1. V was pared by 1 base and J by 4 bases, with 2 bases of the junction left unmatched. Looked up from germline, CDR1 is LNHDA and CDR2 is SQIVND (reference sequence). The CDR3 contains 15 residues. The CDR3 DNA reads as TGTGCCAGTAGTATAGGAGGGACAGGGGGCTATGGCTACACCTTC. Translated: CASSIGGTGGYGYTF.

J is TRBJ1-4 and V is TRBV18; D remains unclear. V was trimmed by 2 bases and J by 8 bases, leaving 9 bases between them. The CDR3 is made up of 13 amino acids. CDR1 and CDR2 from the germline V gene are KGHSH and LQKENI. CDR3 DNA sequence: TGTGCCAGCTCACCAACGGGAATGGAAAAACTGTTTTTT. It specifies CASSPTGMEKLFF.

V gene TRBV10-2 combines with J gene TRBJ2-3, with unresolved D. The V end was cut by 2 bases, the J end by 1 base, with 7 bases between. CDR1 and CDR2 (germline): WSHSY, SAAADI. This CDR3 has 14 residues. DNA of the CDR3: TGCGCCAGCAGTGAGGCTGGGGGCACAGATACGCAGTATTTT. This codes for CASSEAGGTDTQYF.